A selection of T cell receptor beta chains follows, all from one sample in a study of Graves' ophthalmopathy and Graves' hyperthyroidism. TCRdb re-derived calls from the multiplex PCR reads in MiXCR, one entry per CDR3 protein. The sample yields about 14,000 distinct CDR3 sequences, approximately 51% seen once. Material for sequencing was peripheral blood. These receptors came from a woman aged 25-40 years with Graves' ophthalmopathy. Each CDR3 is given with its conserved first and last residue. D genes are given only for firm matches. The size of a clone is reported for some rows only, either as once, few or many, or as a class for expanded clones.

abundance	v_gene	d_gene	j_gene	CDR3aa	CDR3nt
many	TRBV25-1	.	TRBJ2-2	CASSDSVANTGELFF	TGTGCCAGCAGTGATTCCGTAGCGAACACCGGGGAGCTGTTTTTT
.	TRBV2	.	TRBJ2-6	CASSEGSAGANVLTF	TGTGCCAGCAGTGAAGGGTCGGCTGGGGCCAACGTCCTGACTTTC
many	TRBV4-2	.	TRBJ2-1	CASSQETGSSYNEQFF	TGTGCCAGCAGCCAAGAAACCGGGAGTTCCTACAATGAGCAGTTCTTC
few	TRBV6-5	.	TRBJ2-7	CASSRDGPLYF	TGTGCCAGCAGTAGGGACGGTCCCCTGTACTTC
many	TRBV4-1	.	TRBJ2-4	CASSQGAVPGRLAKNIQYF	TGCGCCAGCAGCCAGGGTGCAGTCCCGGGACGTTTAGCCAAAAACATTCAGTACTTC
.	TRBV15	.	TRBJ2-5	CATSRALRETQYF	TGTGCCACCAGCAGAGCTCTGAGAGAGACCCAGTACTTC
.	TRBV2	TRBD1	TRBJ2-5	CASTWTGGGTETQYF	TGTGCCAGCACCTGGACAGGGGGTGGTACGGAGACCCAGTACTTC
many	TRBV20-1	TRBD2	TRBJ2-7	CSVRLADYEQYF	TGCAGTGTCAGGCTAGCGGACTACGAGCAGTACTTC
.	TRBV20-1	.	TRBJ2-2	CSANTRGLGGELFF	TGCAGTGCTAACACGAGGGGGTTGGGCGGGGAGCTGTTTTTT
.	TRBV20-1	TRBD2	TRBJ2-1	CSAFGTSGIHNEQFF	TGCAGTGCGTTTGGGACTAGCGGGATCCACAATGAGCAGTTCTTC
.	TRBV11-2	.	TRBJ1-1	CASSSLEGPVEAFF	TGTGCCAGCAGCTCGCTTGAAGGGCCAGTTGAAGCTTTCTTT
.	TRBV6-2/TRBV6-3	.	TRBJ2-1	CASSLDGQFSYNEQFF	TGTGCCAGCAGCTTAGATGGCCAGTTCTCCTACAATGAGCAGTTCTTC
.	TRBV7-4	TRBD2	TRBJ2-1	CASSPKLAGDYNEQFF	TGTGCCAGCAGCCCGAAACTAGCGGGGGATTACAATGAGCAGTTCTTC
.	TRBV19	.	TRBJ1-1	CASTTSGVMNTEAFF	TGTGCCAGTACCACCTCAGGGGTCATGAACACTGAAGCTTTCTTT
few	TRBV9	TRBD1	TRBJ1-5	CASSAQGAYQPQHF	TGTGCCAGCAGCGCACAGGGGGCCTATCAGCCCCAGCATTTT
once	TRBV20-1	.	TRBJ1-2	CSAGVTARGNYGYTF	TGCAGTGCTGGGGTGACAGCGAGGGGTAACTATGGCTACACCTTC
many	TRBV7-6	.	TRBJ2-7	CASSLYAYEQYF	TGTGCCAGCAGCTTATACGCCTACGAGCAGTACTTC
.	TRBV7-2	.	TRBJ1-1	CASSTDGTINTEAFF	TGTGCCAGCAGCACGGACGGAACCATAAACACTGAAGCTTTCTTT
few	TRBV7-9	.	TRBJ1-4	CASSSVQGVEKLFF	TGTGCCAGCAGCTCAGTACAGGGAGTAGAAAAACTGTTTTTT
.	TRBV6-5	TRBD1	TRBJ1-5	CANKVRPDRDRQPQHF	TGTGCCAATAAAGTCCGCCCAGACAGGGACCGTCAGCCCCAGCATTTT
.	TRBV6-4	TRBD1	TRBJ2-2	CASSDRDRDTGELFF	TGTGCCAGCAGTGACCGGGACAGGGACACCGGGGAGCTGTTTTTT
few	TRBV7-9	TRBD2	TRBJ2-7	CASSVTSGMYEQYF	TGTGCCAGCAGCGTAACTAGCGGGATGTACGAGCAGTACTTC
medium-sized	TRBV20-1	.	TRBJ1-1	CSAREEGVGEAFF	TGCAGTGCTAGAGAAGAGGGTGTGGGTGAAGCTTTCTTT
many	TRBV20-1	TRBD2	TRBJ2-7	CSPVRRAGDDEQYF	TGCAGCCCGGTTAGGCGAGCGGGAGACGACGAGCAGTACTTC
.	TRBV12-3/TRBV12-4	TRBD1	TRBJ1-5	CASSQGGKQPQHF	TGTGCCAGCAGTCAGGGGGGGAAGCAGCCCCAGCATTTT
many	TRBV29-1	.	TRBJ2-7	CSVLTRKSYEQYF	TGCAGCGTTCTAACCAGAAAGAGCTACGAGCAGTACTTC
few	TRBV6-5	TRBD2	TRBJ2-1	CASSLLAGSYNEQFF	TGTGCCAGCAGTTTATTAGCGGGTTCCTACAATGAGCAGTTCTTC
once	TRBV4-2	TRBD2	TRBJ2-1	CASSPLLAGAMDEQFF	TGTGCCAGCAGCCCGCTGCTAGCGGGAGCGATGGATGAGCAGTTCTTC
.	TRBV20-1	TRBD2	TRBJ2-7	CSAPSGSSAYEQYF	TGCAGTGCTCCAAGCGGGAGTTCAGCCTACGAGCAGTACTTC
few	TRBV5-6	.	TRBJ2-7	CASSLGGDGEGEQYF	TGTGCCAGCAGCTTAGGGGGGGACGGAGAGGGAGAGCAGTACTTC
.	TRBV7-9	.	TRBJ1-5	CASSPDYSNQPQHF	TGTGCCAGCAGCCCTGATTATAGCAATCAGCCCCAGCATTTT
few	TRBV20-1	.	TRBJ1-5	CSGVDGGQPYSNQPQHF	TGCAGTGGGGTCGACGGGGGTCAGCCCTATAGCAATCAGCCCCAGCATTTT
.	TRBV12-3/TRBV12-4	.	TRBJ1-2	CASSPEDPSYGYTF	TGTGCCAGCAGTCCCGAAGACCCCAGCTATGGCTACACCTTC
.	TRBV20-1	TRBD2	TRBJ2-1	CSARKREGFRDERFF	TGCAGTGCTAGAAAGCGGGAGGGCTTTCGAGATGAGCGGTTCTTC
.	TRBV7-3	.	TRBJ2-1	CASSRGGEQFF	TGTGCCAGCAGCAGGGGAGGTGAGCAGTTCTTC
medium-sized	TRBV7-6	.	TRBJ1-6	CASSPAGLDNSPLHF	TGTGCCAGCAGCCCCGCCGGATTAGATAATTCACCCCTCCACTTT
few	TRBV5-1	.	TRBJ1-5	CASSPEGDQPQHF	TGCGCCAGCAGCCCCGAGGGGGATCAGCCCCAGCATTTT
many	TRBV18	.	TRBJ2-5	CASSPRAETQYF	TGTGCCAGCTCACCCAGGGCGGAGACCCAGTACTTC
few	TRBV12-3/TRBV12-4	.	TRBJ2-1	CASSLGSGNEQFF	TGTGCCAGCAGTTTAGGTTCTGGGAATGAGCAGTTCTTC
few	TRBV20-1	.	TRBJ2-1	CSARDPLAIEQFF	TGCAGTGCTAGAGATCCCCTCGCGATAGAGCAGTTCTTC
.	TRBV20-1	.	TRBJ2-1	CSARYAGSNEQFF	TGCAGTGCTAGGTACGCTGGATCGAATGAGCAGTTCTTC
.	TRBV10-3	.	TRBJ2-5	CATNRDGRNQPQYF	TGTGCCACCAACCGGGACGGACGCAATCAGCCCCAGTACTTC
once	TRBV2	.	TRBJ2-3	CASSTGQPDTQYF	TGTGCCAGCAGTACCGGACAGCCAGATACGCAGTATTTT
.	TRBV20-1	.	TRBJ2-7	CSAAGTLTYEQYF	TGCAGTGCAGCCGGGACACTAACCTACGAGCAGTACTTC
many	TRBV20-1	TRBD2	TRBJ2-3	CSAYSSSGSITDTQYF	TGCAGTGCTTATAGCTCTAGCGGGAGTATCACAGATACGCAGTATTTT
once	TRBV7-2	.	TRBJ2-3	CASSLVGSTGTQYF	TGTGCCAGCAGCTTAGTGGGCAGCACAGGTACGCAGTATTTT
.	TRBV20-1	.	TRBJ2-3	CSAHKRKLTDTQYF	TGCAGTGCTCATAAGAGGAAACTCACAGATACGCAGTATTTT
.	TRBV28	.	TRBJ2-4	CASSLWALPARALAKNIQYF	TGTGCCAGCAGTTTATGGGCCCTCCCTGCGCGGGCTTTAGCCAAAAACATTCAGTACTTC
once	TRBV19	.	TRBJ1-2	CASSPGDYGYTF	TGTGCCAGTAGTCCCGGGGACTATGGCTACACCTTC
.	TRBV10-1	.	TRBJ1-5	CASSPGIEQPQHF	TGCGCCAGCAGTCCAGGGATCGAACAGCCCCAGCATTTT
.	TRBV19	TRBD2	TRBJ2-2	CASSISGSVLGELFF	TGTGCCAGTAGTATTAGCGGGAGCGTCCTGGGAGAGCTGTTTTTT
few	TRBV20-1	.	TRBJ2-7	CSATSQFYEQYF	TGCAGTGCTACCTCACAATTCTACGAGCAGTACTTC
.	TRBV9	.	TRBJ2-7	CASSHARGGPTYEQYF	TGTGCCAGCAGCCACGCTCGGGGCGGGCCCACCTACGAGCAGTACTTC
.	TRBV19	.	TRBJ2-7	CASSGQGGNEQYF	TGTGCCAGTAGTGGCCAGGGAGGTAACGAGCAGTACTTC
once	TRBV20-1	.	TRBJ2-2	CSASSSRVSGELFF	TGCAGTGCTAGTTCTAGTAGGGTATCGGGGGAGCTGTTTTTT
medium-sized	TRBV2	.	TRBJ2-1	CASSELTPEHYNEQFF	TGTGCCAGCAGTGAATTGACGCCGGAGCACTACAATGAGCAGTTCTTC